This T cell receptor beta chain was recorded in a study of blood T cell repertoires in COVID-19. Assignments of participants to cohorts depended upon their own reported clinical history. The CDR3 is 12 amino acids. CDR1 is KGHDR, CDR2 SFDVKD, per germline. Authors' processing steps: Estimates of nucleated cell counts were drawn from the amplification of reference gene primers. Profiled with immunoSEQ multiplex PCR; TCRdb holds only in-frame clones, not every one. For V, J and clone size, that table is used; D and trimming come from the DNA. Among about 380,000 clones, 88% were seen once, and the ten largest hold more than 0.95%.

Sequenced input: PBMCs or T cells enriched from blood (not recorded which). The V call is TRBV24-1, the J call TRBJ2-7; weak D call: TRBD2 (5 bases). The origin of this receptor is a woman aged 18 to 35 who had recovered from COVID-19. The CDR3, as DNA: TGTGCACGGGGAGTGGGCTCCTACGAGCAGTACTTC. Translating it yields CARGVGSYEQYF.